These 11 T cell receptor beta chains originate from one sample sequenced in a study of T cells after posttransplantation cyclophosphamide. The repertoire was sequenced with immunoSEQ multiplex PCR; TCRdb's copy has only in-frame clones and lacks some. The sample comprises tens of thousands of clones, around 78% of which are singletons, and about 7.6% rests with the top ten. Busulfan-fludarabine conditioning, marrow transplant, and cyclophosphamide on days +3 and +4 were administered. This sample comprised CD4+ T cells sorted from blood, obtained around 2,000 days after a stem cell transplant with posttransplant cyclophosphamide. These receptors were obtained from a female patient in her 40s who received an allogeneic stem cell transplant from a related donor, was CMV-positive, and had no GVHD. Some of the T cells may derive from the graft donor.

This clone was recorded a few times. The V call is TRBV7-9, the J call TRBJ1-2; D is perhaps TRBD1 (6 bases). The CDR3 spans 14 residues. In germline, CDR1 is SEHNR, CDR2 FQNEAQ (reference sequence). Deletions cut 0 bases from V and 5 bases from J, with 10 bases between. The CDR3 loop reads CASSLAAGDYGYTF. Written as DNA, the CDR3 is TGTGCCAGCAGCTTAGCGGCAGGGGATTATGGCTACACCTTC.

The CDR3, as DNA: TGTGCCAGCAGTCTCCGGGGGAGGGTTTATAGCAATCAGCCCCAGCATTTT. Its translation: CASSLRGRVYSNQPQHF. This rearrangement joins TRBV27 to TRBJ1-5; possible D gene TRBD1, 5 bases. CDR1 MNHEY and CDR2 SMNVEV come from the germline V gene (reference sequence). Between the trimmed V and J ends, which lost 5 bases and 0 bases, there was a span of 17 bases. CDR3 length: 17 amino acids.

CDR3 nucleotide sequence: TGTGCCAGCAGCTTAGTCGTCTGGGGGGTCACCGGGGAGCTGTTTTTT. Amino acid sequence: CASSLVVWGVTGELFF. The V gene is TRBV7-9, the J gene TRBJ2-2, with D maybe TRBD2 (6 bases). The V gene's germline CDR1 is SEHNR and CDR2 FQNEAQ (reference sequence). The V end lost 1 base, the J end lost 4 bases, and 13 bases lay between the germline ends. This CDR3 comprises 16 residues.

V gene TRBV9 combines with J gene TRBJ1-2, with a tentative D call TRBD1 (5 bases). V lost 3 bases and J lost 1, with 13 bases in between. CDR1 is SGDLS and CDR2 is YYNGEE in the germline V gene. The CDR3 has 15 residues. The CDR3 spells CASSGARGINYGYTF. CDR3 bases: TGTGCCAGCAGCGGTGCAAGGGGTATTAACTATGGCTACACCTTC.

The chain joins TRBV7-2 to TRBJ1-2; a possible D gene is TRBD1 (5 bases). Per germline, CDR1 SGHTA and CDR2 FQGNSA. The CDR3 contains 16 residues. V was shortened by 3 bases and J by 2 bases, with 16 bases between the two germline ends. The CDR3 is CASSLGGGRMNYGYTF. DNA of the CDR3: TGTGCCAGCAGCTTGGGGGGGGGACGAATGAACTATGGCTACACCTTC.

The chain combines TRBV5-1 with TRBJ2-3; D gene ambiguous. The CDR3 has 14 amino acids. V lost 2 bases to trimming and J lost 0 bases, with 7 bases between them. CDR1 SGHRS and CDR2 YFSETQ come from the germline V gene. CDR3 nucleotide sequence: TGCGCCAGCAGCTTCACAGCAAGCACAGATACGCAGTATTTT. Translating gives CASSFTASTDTQYF.

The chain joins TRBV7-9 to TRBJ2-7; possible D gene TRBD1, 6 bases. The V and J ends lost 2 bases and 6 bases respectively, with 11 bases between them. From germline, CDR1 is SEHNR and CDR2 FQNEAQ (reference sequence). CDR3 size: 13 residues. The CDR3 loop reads CASSLRTAREQYF. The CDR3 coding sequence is TGTGCCAGCAGCTTAAGGACAGCCCGCGAGCAGTACTTC.

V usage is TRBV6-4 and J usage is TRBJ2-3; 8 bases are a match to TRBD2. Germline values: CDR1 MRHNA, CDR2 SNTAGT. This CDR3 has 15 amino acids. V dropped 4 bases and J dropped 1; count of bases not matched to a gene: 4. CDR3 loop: CASSAVSGGTDTQYF. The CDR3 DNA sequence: TGTGCCAGCAGTGCCGTTAGCGGGGGCACAGATACGCAGTATTTT.

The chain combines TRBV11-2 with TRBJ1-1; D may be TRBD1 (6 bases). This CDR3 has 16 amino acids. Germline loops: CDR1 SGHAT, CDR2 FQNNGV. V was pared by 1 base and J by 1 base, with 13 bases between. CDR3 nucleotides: TGTGCCAGCAGCTTAGGCAGGGGAGAGGGGAACACTGAAGCTTTCTTT. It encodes CASSLGRGEGNTEAFF.

CDR3 region: CASSVGTGVRNTEAFF. The DNA for the CDR3 is TGTGCCAGCAGTGTCGGGACAGGGGTTCGGAACACTGAAGCTTTCTTT. This chain links TRBV6-1 with TRBJ1-1; 10 bases match TRBD1. Per the germline V gene, CDR1 is MNHNS and CDR2 is SASEGT. The CDR3 is made up of 16 amino acids. V was pared by 4 bases and J by 1 base, with 6 bases of the junction left unmatched.

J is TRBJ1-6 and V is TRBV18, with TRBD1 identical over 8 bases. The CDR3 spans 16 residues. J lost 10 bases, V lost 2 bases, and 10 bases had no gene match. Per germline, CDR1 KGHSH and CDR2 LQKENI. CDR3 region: CASSPFSGGSESPLHF. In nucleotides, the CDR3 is TGTGCCAGCTCACCATTTTCAGGGGGCTCGGAATCACCCCTCCACTTT.